This TCR beta chain was observed in a study of blood T cells in healthy people across ages. Whole-study results and caveats: More naive CD4+ cells and higher diversity were found in long-lived than in aged donors.

Of note for this clonotype: The antigen remains unidentified.

A second PCR of about 7 to 12 cycles used a sample-barcoded 5' primer and a J-beta primer mix. TCRdb fed the 5' RACE reads into MiXCR, producing one record per CDR3 protein. The sample lists roughly 1.7 million distinct CDR3 sequences, roughly 32% seen once, with roughly 10% in the top ten. Healthy Russian Caucasian donors spanned ages about 6 to 90 years. Extraction yielded at least 6 micrograms of total RNA per sample. J was trimmed by 7 bases and V by 6 bases; bases with no gene match: 11. Germline values: CDR1 MNHNY, CDR2 SVGAGI (reference sequence). The CDR3 is 14 residues long. The chain recombines TRBV6-6 with TRBJ2-7, with 8 positions matching TRBD2. The TCR sequence derives from a woman in her 30s in good health. The sequenced material came from blood. The CDR3 DNA follows: TGTGCCAGCAGCCCCGCAGCGGGAGCTGGAGAGCAGTACTTC. This codes for CASSPAAGAGEQYF.